This TCR beta chain was recovered during a study of blood T cells in healthy people across ages. The second PCR ran roughly 6 to 11 cycles with a sample-barcoded 5' primer and J-beta primers. TCRdb re-derived calls from the 5' RACE reads in MiXCR, one entry per CDR3 protein. The profile covers some 750,000 distinct CDR3 sequences, with about a fifth appearing a single time and around a fifth taken by the ten largest. Trimming removed 8 bases from V and 4 bases from J, with 17 bases in between. In germline, CDR1 is GTSNPN, CDR2 SVGIG (reference sequence). The CDR3 runs 13 residues. Every sample yielded at least 6 million isolated PBMCs.

The chain is built from TRBV30 and TRBJ1-1; D ambiguous. The origin of this receptor is a man aged 65 to 79 in good health. The specimen was blood. CDR3 in amino acids: CALIWGLGTEAFF. The CDR3 DNA is TGTGCCCTTATTTGGGGTCTGGGCACTGAAGCTTTCTTT.